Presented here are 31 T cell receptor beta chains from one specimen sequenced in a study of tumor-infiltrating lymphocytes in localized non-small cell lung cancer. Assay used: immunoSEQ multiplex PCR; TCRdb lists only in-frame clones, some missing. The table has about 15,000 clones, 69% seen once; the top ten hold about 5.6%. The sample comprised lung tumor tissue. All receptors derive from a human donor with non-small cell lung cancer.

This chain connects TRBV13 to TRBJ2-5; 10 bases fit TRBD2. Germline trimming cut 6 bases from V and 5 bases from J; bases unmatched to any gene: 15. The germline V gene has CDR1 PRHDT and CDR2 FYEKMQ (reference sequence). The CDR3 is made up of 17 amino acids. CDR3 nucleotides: TGTGCCAGCAGGCAAGGTCCGCTAGCGGGAGTTAGGGAGACCCAGTACTTC. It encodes CASRQGPLAGVRETQYF.

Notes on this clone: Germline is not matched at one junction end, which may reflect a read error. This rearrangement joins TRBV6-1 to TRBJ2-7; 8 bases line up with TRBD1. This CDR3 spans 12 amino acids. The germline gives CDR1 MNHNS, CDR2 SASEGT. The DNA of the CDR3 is TGTGCCAGCAGCCCCGCGGACAGGGCCGGAAACTTC. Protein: CASSPADRAGNF.

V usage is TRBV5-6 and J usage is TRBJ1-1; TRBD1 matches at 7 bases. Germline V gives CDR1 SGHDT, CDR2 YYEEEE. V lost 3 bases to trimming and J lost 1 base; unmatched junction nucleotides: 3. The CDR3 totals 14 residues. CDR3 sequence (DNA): TGTGCCAGCAGCTACTACAGGGGGAACACTGAAGCTTTCTTT. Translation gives CASSYYRGNTEAFF.

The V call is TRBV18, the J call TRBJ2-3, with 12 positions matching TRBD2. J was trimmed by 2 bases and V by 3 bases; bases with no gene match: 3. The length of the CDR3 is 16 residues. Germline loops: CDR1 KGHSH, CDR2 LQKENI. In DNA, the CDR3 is TGTGCCAGCTCACCGACTAGCGGGAGCCACACAGATACGCAGTATTTT. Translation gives CASSPTSGSHTDTQYF.

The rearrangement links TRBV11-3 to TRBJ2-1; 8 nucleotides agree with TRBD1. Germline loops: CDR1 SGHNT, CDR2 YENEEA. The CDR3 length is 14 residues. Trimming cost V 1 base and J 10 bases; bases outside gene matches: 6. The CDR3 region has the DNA TGTGCCAGCAGCTTAGGGGGACAGGTGAGGGAGCAGTTCTTC. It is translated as CASSLGGQVREQFF.

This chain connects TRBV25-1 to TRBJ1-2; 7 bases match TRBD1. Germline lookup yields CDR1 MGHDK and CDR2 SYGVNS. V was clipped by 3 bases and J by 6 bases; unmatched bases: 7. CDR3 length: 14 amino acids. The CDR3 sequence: CASSDPGQDDGYTF. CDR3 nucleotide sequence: TGTGCCAGCAGTGATCCCGGACAGGACGATGGCTACACCTTC.

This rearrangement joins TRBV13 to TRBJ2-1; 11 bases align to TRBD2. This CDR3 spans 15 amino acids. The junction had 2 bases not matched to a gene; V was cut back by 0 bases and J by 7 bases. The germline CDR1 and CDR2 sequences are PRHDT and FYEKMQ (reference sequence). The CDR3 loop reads CASSLGLAGVNEQFF. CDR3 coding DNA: TGTGCCAGCAGCTTAGGACTAGCGGGAGTTAATGAGCAGTTCTTC.

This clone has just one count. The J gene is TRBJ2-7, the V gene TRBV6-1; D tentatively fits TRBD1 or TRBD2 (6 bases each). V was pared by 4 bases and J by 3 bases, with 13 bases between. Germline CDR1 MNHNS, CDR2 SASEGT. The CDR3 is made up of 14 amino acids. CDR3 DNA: TGTGCCAGCAGTGCTAGTGGGGGGCTCTACGAGCAGTACTTC. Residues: CASSASGGLYEQYF.

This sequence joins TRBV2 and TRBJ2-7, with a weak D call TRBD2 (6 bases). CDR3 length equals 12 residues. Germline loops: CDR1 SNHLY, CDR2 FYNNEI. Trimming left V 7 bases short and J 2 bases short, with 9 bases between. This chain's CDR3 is CASNGRAYEQYF. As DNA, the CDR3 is TGTGCCAGCAACGGGAGAGCCTACGAGCAGTACTTC.

The CDR3 bases are TGTGCCAGCAGCCCCAGGTGGGGCCAGGGCGAGCAGTACTTC. Translating it yields CASSPRWGQGEQYF. The chain has TRBV7-2 and TRBJ2-7; possibly TRBD1 for D (5 bases). The CDR3 consists of 14 residues. Germline CDR1 and CDR2: SGHTA and FQGNSA. V shed 5 bases and J shed 6 bases, with 17 bases lying between them. Based on the CDR3 plus reference TRBV7-2 and TRBJ2-7, the full variable domain is GAGVSQSPSNKVTEKGKDVELRCDPISGHTALYWYRQSLGQGLEFLIYFQGNSAPDKSGLPSDRFSAERTGGSVSTLTIQRTQQEDSAVYLCASSPRWGQGEQYFGPGTRLTVT.

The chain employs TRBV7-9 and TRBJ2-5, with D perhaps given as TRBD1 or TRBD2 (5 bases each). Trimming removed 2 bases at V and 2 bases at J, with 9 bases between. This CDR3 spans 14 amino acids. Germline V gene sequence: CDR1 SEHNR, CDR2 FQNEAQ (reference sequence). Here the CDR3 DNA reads TGTGCCAGCAGCTTAAGAGGGGCACAAGAGACCCAGTACTTC. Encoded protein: CASSLRGAQETQYF.

The CDR3 DNA follows: TGTGCCAGCAGTCTGATGGGTAATGAAAAACTGTTTTTT. The encoded protein is CASSLMGNEKLFF. The chain combines TRBV28 with TRBJ1-4; D ambiguous. The V gene's germline CDR1 is MDHEN and CDR2 SYDVKM. V was clipped by 5 bases and J by 4 bases, with 8 bases between them. The CDR3 sequence is 13 residues long.

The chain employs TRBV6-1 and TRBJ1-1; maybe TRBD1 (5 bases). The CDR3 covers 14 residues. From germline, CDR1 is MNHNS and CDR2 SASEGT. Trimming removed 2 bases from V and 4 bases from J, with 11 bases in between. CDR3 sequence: CASSEWPGTTEAFF. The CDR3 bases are TGTGCCAGCAGTGAATGGCCCGGGACCACTGAAGCTTTCTTT.

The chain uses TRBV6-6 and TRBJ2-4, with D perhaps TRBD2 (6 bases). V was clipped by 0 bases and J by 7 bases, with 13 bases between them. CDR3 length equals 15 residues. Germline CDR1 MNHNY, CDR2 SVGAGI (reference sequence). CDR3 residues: CASSYSTGSGNIQYF. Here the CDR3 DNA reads TGTGCCAGCAGTTACTCGACGGGGAGCGGGAACATTCAGTACTTC.

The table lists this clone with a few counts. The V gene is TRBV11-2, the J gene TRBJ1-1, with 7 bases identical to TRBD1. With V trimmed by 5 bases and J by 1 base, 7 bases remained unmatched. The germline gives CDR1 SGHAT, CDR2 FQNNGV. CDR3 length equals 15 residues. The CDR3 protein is CASSLLTGTNTEAFF. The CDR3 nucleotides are TGTGCCAGCAGCCTCTTGACAGGGACGAACACTGAAGCTTTCTTT.

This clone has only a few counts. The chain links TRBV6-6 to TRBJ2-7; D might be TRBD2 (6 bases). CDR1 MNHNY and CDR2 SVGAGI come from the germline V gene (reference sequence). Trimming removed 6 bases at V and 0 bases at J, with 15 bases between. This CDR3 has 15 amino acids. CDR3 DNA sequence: TGTGCCAGCAGCTACCTAGCGCCGAACTCCTACGAGCAGTACTTC. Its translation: CASSYLAPNSYEQYF.

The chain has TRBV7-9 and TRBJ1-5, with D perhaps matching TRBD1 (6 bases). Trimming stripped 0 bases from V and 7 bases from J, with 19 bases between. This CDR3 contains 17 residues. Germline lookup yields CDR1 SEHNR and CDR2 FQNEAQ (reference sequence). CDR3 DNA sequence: TGTGCCAGCAGCTTAGCGTTGGGGGGGCCGAGGGGACAGCCCCAGCATTTT. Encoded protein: CASSLALGGPRGQPQHF.

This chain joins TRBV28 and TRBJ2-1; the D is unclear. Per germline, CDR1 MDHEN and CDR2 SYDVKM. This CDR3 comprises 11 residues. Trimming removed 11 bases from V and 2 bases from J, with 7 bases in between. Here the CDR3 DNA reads TGTGCCGCCGGCACCTACAATGAGCAGTTCTTC. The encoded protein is CAAGTYNEQFF.

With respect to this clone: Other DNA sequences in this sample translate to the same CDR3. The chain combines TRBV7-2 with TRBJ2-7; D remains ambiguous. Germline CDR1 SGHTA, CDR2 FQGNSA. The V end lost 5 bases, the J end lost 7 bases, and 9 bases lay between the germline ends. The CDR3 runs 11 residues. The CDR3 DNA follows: TGTGCCAGCAGCCTTTTAGAGGAGCAGTACTTC. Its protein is CASSLLEEQYF.

CDR3 region: CASSLGDWRSTYNEQFF. The CDR3 coding sequence is TGCGCCAGCAGCTTGGGAGATTGGAGAAGCACCTACAATGAGCAGTTCTTC. This sequence joins TRBV5-1 and TRBJ2-1; the D is unclear. V was clipped by 0 bases and J by 2 bases, with 15 bases between them. Germline assignment: CDR1 SGHRS and CDR2 YFSETQ. This CDR3 spans 17 amino acids.

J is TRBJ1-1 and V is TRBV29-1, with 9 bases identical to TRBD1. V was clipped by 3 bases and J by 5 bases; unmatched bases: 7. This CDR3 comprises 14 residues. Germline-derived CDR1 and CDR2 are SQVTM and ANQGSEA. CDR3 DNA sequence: TGCAGCGTTGAGAAGGACAGGGGTTCGACTGAAGCTTTCTTT. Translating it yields CSVEKDRGSTEAFF. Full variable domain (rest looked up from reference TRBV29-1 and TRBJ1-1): SAVISQKPSRDICQRGTSLTIQCQVDSQVTMMFWYRQQPGQSLTLIATANQGSEATYESGFVIDKFPISRPNLTFSTLTVSNMSPEDSSIYLCSVEKDRGSTEAFFGQGTRLTVV.

CDR3 protein: CASSEFRQVSGNTIYF. CDR3 DNA: TGTGCCAGCAGTGAATTTCGGCAAGTCTCTGGAAACACCATATATTTT. The chain recombines TRBV6-1 with TRBJ1-3, with D hard to call. V lost 2 bases, J lost 0 bases, and 11 bases lay in between. The CDR3 runs to 16 residues. In germline, CDR1 is MNHNS, CDR2 SASEGT.

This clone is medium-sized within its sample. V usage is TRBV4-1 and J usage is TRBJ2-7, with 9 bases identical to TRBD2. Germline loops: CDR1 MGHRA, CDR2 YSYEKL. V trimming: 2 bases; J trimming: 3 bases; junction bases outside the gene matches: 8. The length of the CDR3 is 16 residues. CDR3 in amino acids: CASSQQTSGRFYEQYF. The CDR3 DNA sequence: TGCGCCAGCAGCCAACAGACGAGCGGGAGGTTCTACGAGCAGTACTTC.

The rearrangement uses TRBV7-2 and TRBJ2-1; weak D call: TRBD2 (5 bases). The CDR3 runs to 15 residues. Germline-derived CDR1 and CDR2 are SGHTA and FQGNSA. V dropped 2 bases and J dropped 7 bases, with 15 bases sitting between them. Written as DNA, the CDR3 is TGTGCCAGCAGCTTATGGGCTAGCTACGAAAATGAGCAGTTCTTC. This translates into CASSLWASYENEQFF.

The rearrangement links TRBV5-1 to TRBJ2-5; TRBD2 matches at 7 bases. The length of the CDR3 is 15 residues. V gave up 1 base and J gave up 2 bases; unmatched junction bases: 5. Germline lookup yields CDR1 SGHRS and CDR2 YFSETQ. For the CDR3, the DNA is TGCGCCAGCAGCTTGTCGCCAGCGGGGCAAGAGACCCAGTACTTC. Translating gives CASSLSPAGQETQYF.

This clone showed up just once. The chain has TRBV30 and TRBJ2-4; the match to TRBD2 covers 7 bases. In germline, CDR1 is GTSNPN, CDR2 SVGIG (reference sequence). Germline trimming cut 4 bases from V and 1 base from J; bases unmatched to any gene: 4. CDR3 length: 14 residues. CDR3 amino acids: CAWTRRGAKNIQYF. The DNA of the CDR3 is TGTGCCTGGACCAGGCGGGGGGCCAAAAACATTCAGTACTTC.

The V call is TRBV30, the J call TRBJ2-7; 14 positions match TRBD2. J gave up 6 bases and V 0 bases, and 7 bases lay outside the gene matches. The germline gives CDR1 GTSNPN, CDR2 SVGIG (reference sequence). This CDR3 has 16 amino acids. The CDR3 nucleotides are TGTGCCTGGAGTGTGGGACAGGGACTAGCGGGAGCCGAGCAGTACTTC. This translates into CAWSVGQGLAGAEQYF.

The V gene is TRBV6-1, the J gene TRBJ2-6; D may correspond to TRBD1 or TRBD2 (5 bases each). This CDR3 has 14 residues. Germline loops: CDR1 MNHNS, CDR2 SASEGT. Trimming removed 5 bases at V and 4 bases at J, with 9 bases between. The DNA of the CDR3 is TGTGCCAGCAGTCCTGAGGGGGGGGCCAACGTCCTGACTTTC. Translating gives CASSPEGGANVLTF.

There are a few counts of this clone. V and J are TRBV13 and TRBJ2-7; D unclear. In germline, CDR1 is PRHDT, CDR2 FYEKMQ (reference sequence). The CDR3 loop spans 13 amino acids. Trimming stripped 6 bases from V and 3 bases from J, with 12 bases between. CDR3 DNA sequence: TGTGCCAGCAGGGAATTGGGGAACTACGAGCAGTACTTC. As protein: CASRELGNYEQYF.

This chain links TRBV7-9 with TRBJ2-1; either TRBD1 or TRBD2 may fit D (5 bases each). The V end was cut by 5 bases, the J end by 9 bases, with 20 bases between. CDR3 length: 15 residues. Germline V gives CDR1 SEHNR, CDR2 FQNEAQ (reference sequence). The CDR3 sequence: CASSLGTRRGGEQFF. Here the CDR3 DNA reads TGTGCCAGCAGCCTGGGAACTAGAAGGGGTGGTGAGCAGTTCTTC.

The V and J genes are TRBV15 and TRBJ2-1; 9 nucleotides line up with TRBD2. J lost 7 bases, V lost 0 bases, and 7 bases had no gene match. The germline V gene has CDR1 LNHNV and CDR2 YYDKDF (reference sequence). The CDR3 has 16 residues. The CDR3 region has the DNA TGTGCCACCAGCAGAGATGTTACTAGCGGGCGGAATGAGCAGTTCTTC. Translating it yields CATSRDVTSGRNEQFF.